The clone carrying this TCR beta chain has just a few counts. The antigen is unknown. This entry is derived from a study of vaccination and CD4 T cells after COVID-19. Across the study: Median time from second vaccine dose to sampling was about 70 days (14 to 241).

Germline V gene data show CDR1 as SEHNR and CDR2 as FQNEAQ (reference sequence). This CDR3 comprises 15 residues. V lost 4 bases to trimming and J lost 10 bases; unmatched junction nucleotides: 8. Study-wide results and caveats: The study found median SARS-CoV-2-reactive clonotypes rising from about 20 to 38, not significantly.

Sequenced with the Oncomine TCR Beta short-read assay was DNA taken from cultured CD4+ T cells. TCRdb processed the PCR reads anew with MiXCR; each CDR3 protein has one entry. Counted here are about 20,000 distinct CDR3 sequences, around 50% occurring once; the ten biggest clones make up around 5%. Treatment defined: roughly 10-day PBMC culture with coronavirus spike peptide pools or control peptides (ViraFEST assay). After expanding antigen-specific T cells with peptide pools, ViraFEST sequenced their TCRs. It was with 9 to 10 IU/ml IL-2 and around 10 ug/ml peptide pools that 1.5 million to 2 million PBMCs per well were cultured.

Material for sequencing was CD4+ T cells from blood, cultured in vitro. The chain uses TRBV7-9 and TRBJ1-6; 9 nucleotides align to TRBD1. The TCR originated in a human donor who had recovered from COVID-19. The CDR3, as DNA: TGTGCCAGCAGCTATCGGGCAGGACAGGGGTCACCCCTCCACTTT. Translation: CASSYRAGQGSPLHF. Complete variable domain (other parts from reference TRBV7-9 and TRBJ1-6): DTGVSQNPRHKITKRGQNVTFRCDPISEHNRLYWYRQTLGQGPEFLTYFQNEAQLEKSRLLSDRFSAERPKGSFSTLEIQRTEQGDSAMYLCASSYRAGQGSPLHFGNGTRLTVT.